The 32 T cell receptor beta chains below come from one sample, sequenced in a study of OX40 agonist ivuxolimab in advanced cancers. Produced via immunoSEQ multiplex PCR; TCRdb's table is partial and in-frame only. The data contain fewer than 50,000 clones, around 90% of them singletons. The source was CD4+ or CD8+ T cells sorted from blood, collected in a trial of the OX40 agonist ivuxolimab. The receptor source for this set is an adult with an advanced solid tumor such as melanoma, head and neck, liver or kidney cancer.

V usage is TRBV12-5 and J usage is TRBJ1-1, with D hard to call. Germline V lookup: CDR1 LGHNT, CDR2 FRNRAP. The CDR3 is made up of 16 amino acids. V shed 0 bases and J shed 1 base, with 12 bases lying between them. The CDR3 reads CASGLVLGSKNTEAFF. The CDR3, as DNA: TGTGCTAGTGGTTTGGTACTGGGCTCCAAGAACACTGAAGCTTTCTTT. Full variable domain (remainder filled in from reference TRBV12-5 and TRBJ1-1): DARVTQTPRHKVTEMGQEVTMRCQPILGHNTVFWYRQTMMQGLELLAYFRNRAPLDDSGMPKDRFSAEMPDATLATLKIQPSEPRDSAVYFCASGLVLGSKNTEAFFGQGTRLTVV.

The chain joins TRBV28 to TRBJ1-3, with D perhaps matching TRBD1 (5 bases). V was pared by 5 bases and J by 4 bases, with 21 bases between. Per germline, CDR1 MDHEN and CDR2 SYDVKM. The CDR3 runs 17 residues. CDR3 region: CASSPPGPSREGNTIYF. The CDR3 DNA reads TGTGCCAGCAGTCCTCCGGGACCGAGCCGGGAAGGAAACACCATATATTTT.

The chain recombines TRBV6-5 with TRBJ2-7; the match to TRBD1 covers 7 bases. J was trimmed by 2 bases and V by 7 bases; bases with no gene match: 8. The CDR3 consists of 14 residues. Germline CDR1 is MNHEY and CDR2 is SVGAGI. CDR3 residues: CASTSQGVPYEQYF. CDR3 nucleotide sequence: TGTGCCAGCACCTCTCAGGGGGTCCCCTACGAGCAGTACTTC.

The chain recombines TRBV25-1 with TRBJ1-3; D unresolved. The germline V gene encodes CDR1 MGHDK and CDR2 SYGVNS. With 6 bases removed from V and 4 bases from J, the gap between germline ends came to 4 bases. The CDR3 is 11 residues long. CDR3 in DNA: TGTGCCAGCAGAATAGGAAACACCATATATTTT. Its protein is CASRIGNTIYF.

The CDR3 bases are TGTGCCAGCAGCTTAGTGGGGGTGGACAGGGGAGAGTTCGGCACTGAAGCTTTCTTT. It is translated as CASSLVGVDRGEFGTEAFF. V usage is TRBV7-6 and J usage is TRBJ1-1; TRBD1 aligns across 9 bases. This CDR3 has 19 residues. V gave up 1 base and J gave up 4 bases; unmatched junction bases: 16. In germline, CDR1 is SGHVS, CDR2 FNYEAQ.

The chain has TRBV6-1 and TRBJ2-7, with D hard to call. V lost 6 bases and J lost 1, with 10 bases in between. Germline V CDR1 and CDR2: MNHNS, SASEGT. The length of the CDR3 is 13 residues. CDR3 in DNA: TGTGCCAGCAGGTCTCTTGAGTCCTACGAGCAGTACGTC. As protein: CASRSLESYEQYV.

This clone was counted once. CDR3 in amino acids: CASFSQFYSTENTEAFF. The CDR3 nucleotides read TGTGCCAGCTTCTCCCAATTCTACTCCACGGAGAACACTGAAGCTTTCTTT. V usage is TRBV2 and J usage is TRBJ1-1; D call uncertain. Trimming shortened V by 8 bases and J by 1 base, and 23 bases separated the two germline ends. The CDR3 sequence is 17 residues long. Germline V gene data show CDR1 as SNHLY and CDR2 as FYNNEI.

This clone has more than one count but fewer than ten. The V call is TRBV27, the J call TRBJ1-3, with no clear D. The germline CDR1 and CDR2 sequences are MNHEY and SMNVEV (reference sequence). Trimming took 4 bases from V and 0 from J, leaving 10 bases between them. The length of the CDR3 is 15 residues. The CDR3 loop is CASSSGGTSGNTIYF. CDR3 DNA: TGTGCCAGCAGTTCGGGCGGTACCTCTGGAAACACCATATATTTT.

This clone is a singleton in its sample. The rearrangement joins TRBV7-6 to TRBJ1-4; possible D gene TRBD1, 5 bases. This CDR3 comprises 13 residues. V lost 3 bases, J lost 7 bases, and 9 bases lay in between. Germline values: CDR1 SGHVS, CDR2 FNYEAQ. The chain's CDR3 is CASSFREAEKLFF. DNA of the CDR3: TGTGCCAGCAGCTTCAGGGAAGCTGAAAAACTGTTTTTT. Filled out from reference TRBV7-6 and TRBJ1-4, the complete variable domain reads GAGVSQSPRYKVTKRGQDVALRCDPISGHVSLYWYRQALGQGPEFLTYFNYEAQQDKSGLPNDRFSAERPEGSISTLTIQRTEQRDSAMYRCASSFREAEKLFFGSGTQLSVL.

The J gene is TRBJ2-5, the V gene TRBV5-4; the D gene is possibly TRBD1 (6 bases). The germline V gene encodes CDR1 SGHNT and CDR2 YYREEE (reference sequence). There are 17 residues in the CDR3. Trimming left V 0 bases short and J 2 bases short, with 17 bases between. Here the CDR3 reads CASSLGVDQDRQETQYF. As DNA, the CDR3 is TGTGCCAGCAGCTTGGGAGTCGACCAGGACAGACAAGAGACCCAGTACTTC. Supplemented by reference TRBV5-4 and TRBJ2-5, the full variable domain reads ETGVTQSPTHLIKTRGQQVTLRCSSQSGHNTVSWYQQALGQGPQFIFQYYREEENGRGNFPPRFSGLQFPNYSSELNVNALELDDSALYLCASSLGVDQDRQETQYFGPGTRLLVL.

The chain is built from TRBV5-1 and TRBJ2-7; 8 bases fit TRBD1. Germline values: CDR1 SGHRS, CDR2 YFSETQ. The ends lost 4 bases at V and 6 bases at J; junction bases unmatched: 6. CDR3 size: 13 residues. Here the CDR3 DNA reads TGCGCCAGCAGCGTGCGGACAGGGCGCGAGCAGTACGTC. Its protein is CASSVRTGREQYV.

The chain combines TRBV2 with TRBJ2-3; the D is unclear. Between the trimmed V and J ends, which lost 3 bases and 1 base, there was a span of 11 bases. CDR1 and CDR2 (germline): SNHLY, FYNNEI. This CDR3 region has 15 residues. CDR3 sequence reads: CASSEWVIGTDTQYF. In nucleotides, the CDR3 is TGTGCCAGCAGTGAGTGGGTAATAGGCACAGATACGCAGTATTTT.

The genes are TRBV7-2 and TRBJ2-5; 10 nucleotides agree with TRBD1. V lost 1 base to trimming and J lost 1 base; unmatched junction nucleotides: 9. Germline V gene sequence: CDR1 SGHTA, CDR2 FQGNSA. The CDR3 is 18 amino acids. The CDR3 is CASSLVGGTGVFQETQYF. For the CDR3, the DNA is TGTGCCAGCAGCTTAGTGGGCGGGACAGGGGTTTTCCAAGAGACCCAGTACTTC.

The chain carries TRBV9 and TRBJ1-2, with 9 bases fitting TRBD1. Germline V gene lookup returns CDR1 SGDLS and CDR2 YYNGEE. V lost 3 bases and J lost 6; bases outside the gene matches: 9. This CDR3 is built from 15 residues. CDR3 bases: TGTGCCAGCAGCGCACAGGGGGCGCAGAGGAATGGCTACACCTTC. This translates into CASSAQGAQRNGYTF.

The rearrangement links TRBV7-9 to TRBJ2-3; weak D call: TRBD1 (6 bases). Between the trimmed V and J ends, which lost 6 bases and 2 bases, there was a span of 12 bases. From germline, CDR1 is SEHNR and CDR2 FQNEAQ (reference sequence). The length of the CDR3 is 14 residues. CDR3 region: CASRQDRPTDTQYF. The DNA of the CDR3 is TGTGCCAGCAGACAAGACAGGCCCACAGATACGCAGTATTTT.

The chain joins TRBV4-2 to TRBJ2-7, with 12 bases lining up with TRBD2. CDR1 is LGHNA, CDR2 YNFKEQ, per germline. J was trimmed by 3 bases and V by 3 bases; bases with no gene match: 3. The CDR3 has 15 amino acids. The CDR3, as DNA: TGTGCCAGCAGCCAGACTAGCGGGGGTGTCTACGAGCAGTACTTC. This encodes CASSQTSGGVYEQYF.

V and J are TRBV7-2 and TRBJ1-5, with D uncertain. V gave up 1 base and J gave up 6 bases, with 10 bases separating them. CDR1 is SGHTA, CDR2 FQGNSA, per germline. CDR3 length: 14 amino acids. CDR3 protein: CASSLVAVSQPQHF. CDR3 DNA sequence: TGTGCCAGCAGCTTAGTTGCAGTTAGTCAGCCCCAGCATTTT.

Note on this clone: One end of the junction does not line up with germline, which may come from a read error. V usage is TRBV5-5 and J usage is TRBJ2-4, with D uncertain. The CDR3 runs 15 residues. The V gene's germline CDR1 is SGHKS and CDR2 YYEKEE (reference sequence). CDR3 region: CASSPSSARNDIQYF. The CDR3 region has the DNA TGCGCCAGCAGCCCTTCCTCGGCCAGAAACGACATTCAGTACTTC.

This clone has just one count. The gene calls are TRBV4-3 and TRBJ1-2; D gene unclear. Trimming took off 0 bases at V and 2 bases at J, with 7 bases between the two ends. Germline values: CDR1 LGHNA, CDR2 YSLEER. This CDR3 has 14 amino acids. The CDR3 protein is CASSQDLGNYGYTF. CDR3 DNA sequence: TGCGCCAGCAGCCAAGATCTAGGGAACTATGGCTACACCTTC.

In nucleotides, the CDR3 is TGTGCCAGCGTGTTAGCGGGGGGCTTGAGCACAGATACGCAGTATTTT. Its protein is CASVLAGGLSTDTQYF. This rearrangement joins TRBV28 to TRBJ2-3; the match to TRBD2 covers 10 bases. CDR1 MDHEN and CDR2 SYDVKM come from the germline V gene. This CDR3 is built from 16 residues. The ends lost 8 bases at V and 0 bases at J; junction bases unmatched: 8.

V gene TRBV28 combines with J gene TRBJ1-1; unclear D gene. Looked up from germline, CDR1 is MDHEN and CDR2 is SYDVKM. The V end was cut by 6 bases, the J end by 4 bases, with 9 bases between. The CDR3 has 12 residues. CDR3: CASSPLATEAFF. In nucleotides, the CDR3 is TGTGCCAGCAGCCCCCTAGCCACTGAAGCTTTCTTT.

The chain links TRBV7-2 to TRBJ2-1; 10 bases are a match to TRBD2. CDR1 and CDR2 (germline): SGHTA, FQGNSA. This CDR3 is 14 amino acids long. Losses at the gene ends were 2 bases for V and 7 bases for J; bases not matched to a gene: 2. Here the CDR3 reads CASSLSGGGNEQFF. The DNA for the CDR3 is TGTGCCAGCAGCTTAAGCGGGGGGGGAAATGAGCAGTTCTTC.

CDR3 sequence: CASSQDRNQFPQETQYF. The CDR3 bases are TGTGCCAGCAGCCAAGATCGGAATCAGTTCCCCCAAGAGACCCAGTACTTC. The chain recombines TRBV14 with TRBJ2-5; unclear D gene. Germline-derived CDR1 and CDR2 are SGHDN and FVKESK. The V gene lost 0 bases and the J gene lost 1 base, with 15 bases spanning the gap. CDR3 size: 17 residues.

The chain links TRBV28 to TRBJ2-3, with 7 positions matching TRBD1. CDR1 is MDHEN and CDR2 is SYDVKM in the germline V gene. V was clipped by 6 bases and J by 2 bases; unmatched bases: 8. The CDR3 has 15 residues. The CDR3 here is CASSTGQEITDTQYF. The CDR3 nucleotides read TGTGCCAGCAGCACAGGACAGGAGATCACAGATACGCAGTATTTT.

The gene calls are TRBV18 and TRBJ2-5, with TRBD2 identical over 7 bases. The CDR3 has 14 residues. Germline values: CDR1 KGHSH, CDR2 LQKENI. The V segment lost 9 bases and the J segment 6 bases; nucleotides outside the gene matches: 13. CDR3 amino acids: CASCGVDGGKTQYF. In DNA form, the CDR3 reads TGTGCCAGTTGCGGAGTTGACGGGGGGAAGACCCAGTACTTC.

This clone came up a few times. The chain carries TRBV2 and TRBJ2-7, with TRBD1 matching 9 bases. The CDR3 sequence is 13 residues long. With 9 bases clipped from V and 4 bases from J, the junction kept 7 bases outside the gene matches. The germline gives CDR1 SNHLY, CDR2 FYNNEI. CDR3 residues: CASGRTGEYEQYV. The CDR3 DNA sequence: TGTGCCAGTGGGCGGACAGGGGAATACGAGCAGTACGTC.

The chain uses TRBV2 and TRBJ1-6, with D hard to call. CDR1 is SNHLY and CDR2 is FYNNEI in the germline V gene. The CDR3 runs 13 residues. Trimming pared 6 bases from V and 10 bases from J, leaving 13 bases between. The CDR3 here is CASRDGLVSPLHF. The CDR3 region has the DNA TGTGCCAGCAGGGACGGCTTGGTGTCACCCCTCCACTTT.

The CDR3 region is CASSQDPAGGSTDTQYF. CDR3 bases: TGCGCCAGCAGCCAAGACCCAGCGGGGGGGTCCACAGATACGCAGTATTTT. The rearrangement uses TRBV4-3 and TRBJ2-3, with 10 bases matching TRBD2. From germline, CDR1 is LGHNA and CDR2 YSLEER. Losses at the gene ends were 0 bases for V and 2 bases for J; bases not matched to a gene: 5. The CDR3 is 17 amino acids.

The chain joins TRBV11-2 to TRBJ2-1; D is possibly TRBD2 (5 bases). The V gene lost 3 bases and the J gene lost 3 bases, with 6 bases spanning the gap. There are 13 residues in the CDR3. CDR1 is SGHAT and CDR2 is FQNNGV in the germline V gene. The CDR3 DNA reads TGTGCCAGCAGCTTCCGGGGCTACAATGAGCAGTTCTTC. Its translation: CASSFRGYNEQFF.

The sample holds a few counts of this clone. This chain joins TRBV28 and TRBJ1-2; D perhaps matches TRBD1 (6 bases). There are 15 residues in the CDR3. V lost 2 bases to trimming and J lost 0 bases, with 10 bases between them. Germline CDR1 and CDR2: MDHEN and SYDVKM. CDR3 residues: CASSLPGHSNYGYTF. The CDR3 nucleotides read TGTGCCAGCAGTTTACCGGGACACTCTAACTATGGCTACACCTTC.

The J gene is TRBJ1-2, the V gene TRBV7-9; 9 nucleotides line up with TRBD1. CDR1 SEHNR and CDR2 FQNEAQ come from the germline V gene (reference sequence). V lost 2 bases to trimming and J lost 6 bases; unmatched junction nucleotides: 7. This CDR3 contains 15 residues. Here the CDR3 reads CASSLWGQGGDGYTF. The CDR3, as DNA: TGTGCCAGCAGCTTATGGGGACAGGGAGGGGATGGCTACACCTTC.

The genes are TRBV2 and TRBJ2-3; D is uncertain. Trimming stripped 7 bases from V and 10 bases from J, with 21 bases between. Germline V gene lookup returns CDR1 SNHLY and CDR2 FYNNEI. The CDR3 is 14 amino acids. CDR3 nucleotides: TGTGCCAGCACGGTACGGCAGGCAGCAGGTGCGCAGTATTTT. Protein product: CASTVRQAAGAQYF.